This entry describes one T cell receptor (beta chain). This record comes from a study of brain T cells in children with intractable seizures. CDR3 length equals 14 residues. The sequenced cases were selected for having the highest brain T cell transcript signatures. The data were produced by immunoSEQ multiplex PCR, yet TCRdb's version contains in-frame clones alone and is incomplete. The table lists 110,000 or so clones, approximately 94% of them singletons. The TCR sequence derives from a boy younger than two with hemimegalencephaly and intractable seizures. Material: peripheral blood, obtained at surgery. The J gene is TRBJ2-1, the V gene TRBV21-1. TRBV21-1 counts as a pseudogene. The CDR3, as DNA: TGTGCCAGCAGCAAACGGCGAGAGATCAATGAGCAGTTCTTC. Its protein product is CASSKRREINEQFF.